This is a list of T cell receptor beta chains from one sample in a study of blood T cells in healthy people across ages. TCRdb independently ran MiXCR on the 5' RACE reads; one entry per CDR3 protein. The sample shows about 780,000 distinct CDR3 sequences, 20% to 30% of them seen only once. These data were also filed under a second study, of T cells of mothers and their children.

Sequencing was done on a sample of blood. These receptors came from a boy between 10 and 17 years old in good health. Both conserved end residues are part of each CDR3. Not all rows give a size; the values are once, few, many and, for expanded clones, a class.

CASSVAASGGQNTQYF,TRBJ2-3,TRBV9,.
CASSPKAGTFLETQYF,.,TRBV12-3/TRBV12-4,.
CASSPQGPGANVLTF,TRBJ2-6,TRBV6-5,.
CSASSGTTDTQYF,TRBJ2-3,TRBV20-1,once
CSVEQRQTNTEAFF,TRBJ1-1,TRBV29-1,few
CASSSNRLSASPLHF,TRBJ1-6,TRBV6-6,.
CASSLTANTNYGYTF,TRBJ1-2,TRBV5-6,.
CASISRGRGRLNTEAFF,TRBJ1-1,TRBV6-5,.
CASRIGQGHYNEQFF,TRBJ2-1,TRBV2,.
CATSRVTGVHQPQHF,TRBJ1-5,TRBV15,.
CASSLESNSEQFF,.,TRBV7-2,.
CASSFAGIGETQYF,TRBJ2-5,TRBV11-1,few
CATSDLSDGWDEQFF,TRBJ2-1,TRBV24-1,.
CASSLPSGALSYNEQFF,TRBJ2-1,TRBV5-1,.
CSASGVGTVTSYEQYF,TRBJ2-7,TRBV29-1,few
CASRGEGKSSYEQYF,TRBJ2-7,TRBV25-1,.
CASRTSGGAAETQYF,TRBJ2-5,TRBV12-3/TRBV12-4,.
CASSLVAARSPYNEQFF,TRBJ2-1,TRBV7-9,few
CSVEGVYEQYF,TRBJ2-7,TRBV29-1,few
CASSFGTGLAKNIQYF,TRBJ2-4,TRBV27,few
CASSPRQGGYYGYTF,TRBJ1-2,TRBV12-3/TRBV12-4,few
CASSRATGGDEQYF,TRBJ2-7,TRBV11-2,.
CASSLEWGNNEQFF,TRBJ2-1,TRBV11-2,.
CASSQADRWYF,TRBJ2-7,TRBV4-2,.
CSVGRRQGGTEAFF,TRBJ1-1,TRBV29-1,.
CASSRPLTGNEQFF,.,TRBV4-1,.
CATSRDGREGDTQYF,TRBJ2-3,TRBV15,.
CASSTGLAWGNEQFF,.,TRBV7-2,few
CATGGTGYGYTF,TRBJ1-2,TRBV5-1,.
CASNTDTQYF,TRBJ2-3,TRBV5-1,.
CASSPGLAGGPLQETQYF,TRBJ2-5,TRBV5-1,few
CASSLGLSGANVLTF,TRBJ2-6,TRBV5-1,many
CASSKEGRLLGDEQYF,TRBJ2-7,TRBV21-1,.
CASSLAVREKLFF,TRBJ1-4,TRBV7-2,.
CASSPRTVYQETQYF,TRBJ2-5,TRBV7-8,.
CASSFSGGPRYNEQFF,TRBJ2-1,TRBV5-1,.
CASSVAGTSGDTQYF,TRBJ2-3,TRBV9,.
CASSLGPGYMNTEAFF,TRBJ1-1,TRBV5-6,few
CSAPEPDRGGYEQYF,TRBJ2-7,TRBV20-1,few
CASSRTLIGEKLFF,TRBJ1-4,TRBV3-1,.
CSASSDGGQETQYF,TRBJ2-5,TRBV20-1,few
CASSPVGAGGDYEQYF,TRBJ2-7,TRBV6-1,few
CASSVERVATGELFF,TRBJ2-2,TRBV9,once
CASSLLAFSYNEQFF,TRBJ2-1,TRBV7-2,.
CASSEEASGGQETQYF,TRBJ2-5,TRBV10-1,.
CASSASQNTIYF,TRBJ1-3,TRBV12-3/TRBV12-4,.
CASDRRVGEAQYF,TRBJ2-7,TRBV11-2,once
CASSAHGRNQPQHF,TRBJ1-5,TRBV2,.
CASSGQGYHEQFF,.,TRBV12-3/TRBV12-4,few